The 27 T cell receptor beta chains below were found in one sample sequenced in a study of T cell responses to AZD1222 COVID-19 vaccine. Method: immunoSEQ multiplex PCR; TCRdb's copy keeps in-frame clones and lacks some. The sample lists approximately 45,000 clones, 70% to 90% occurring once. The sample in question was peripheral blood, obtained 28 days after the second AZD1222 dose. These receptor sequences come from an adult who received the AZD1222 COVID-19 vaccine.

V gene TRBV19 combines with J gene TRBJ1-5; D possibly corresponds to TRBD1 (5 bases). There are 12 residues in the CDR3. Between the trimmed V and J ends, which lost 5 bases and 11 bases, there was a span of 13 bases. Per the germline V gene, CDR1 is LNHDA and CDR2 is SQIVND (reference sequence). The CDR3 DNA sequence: TGTGCCAGTAGTGTCCCGGGGGGGGCCCAGCATTTT. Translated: CASSVPGGAQHF.

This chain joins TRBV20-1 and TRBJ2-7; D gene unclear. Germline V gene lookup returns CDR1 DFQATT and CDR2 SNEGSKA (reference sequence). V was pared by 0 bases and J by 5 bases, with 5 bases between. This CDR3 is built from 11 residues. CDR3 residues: CSARDRNEQYF. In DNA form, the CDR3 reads TGCAGTGCTAGAGACAGGAACGAGCAGTACTTC.

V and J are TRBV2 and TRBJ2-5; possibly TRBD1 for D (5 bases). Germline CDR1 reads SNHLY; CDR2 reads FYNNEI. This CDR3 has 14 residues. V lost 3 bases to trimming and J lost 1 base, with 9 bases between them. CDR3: CASSDRQGQETQYF. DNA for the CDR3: TGTGCCAGCAGTGACCGCCAGGGCCAAGAGACCCAGTACTTC.

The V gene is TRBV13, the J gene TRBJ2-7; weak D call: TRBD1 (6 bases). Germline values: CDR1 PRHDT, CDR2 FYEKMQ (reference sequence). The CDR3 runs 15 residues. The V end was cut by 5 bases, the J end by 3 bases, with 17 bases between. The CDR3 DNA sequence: TGTGCCAGCAGCCCCAATCAGGGGAATTTCTACGAGCAGTACTTC. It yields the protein CASSPNQGNFYEQYF.

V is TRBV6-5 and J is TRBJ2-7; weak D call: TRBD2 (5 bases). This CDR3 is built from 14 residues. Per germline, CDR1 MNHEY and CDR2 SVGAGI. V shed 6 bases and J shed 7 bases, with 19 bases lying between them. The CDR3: CASRLGNQLREQYF. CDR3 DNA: TGTGCCAGCAGACTCGGGAACCAACTCCGAGAGCAGTACTTC.

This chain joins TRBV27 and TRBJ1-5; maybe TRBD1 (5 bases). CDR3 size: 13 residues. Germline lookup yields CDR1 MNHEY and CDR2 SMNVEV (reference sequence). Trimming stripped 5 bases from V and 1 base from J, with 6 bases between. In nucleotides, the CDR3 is TGTGCCAGCAGTAGACAGAGCAATCAGCCCCAGCATTTT. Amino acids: CASSRQSNQPQHF.

CDR3 DNA sequence: TGTGCCAGCAGCCCACTCGGGACTTATAGCTCCTACGAGCAGTACTTC. It is translated as CASSPLGTYSSYEQYF. The J gene is TRBJ2-7, the V gene TRBV14, with TRBD2 as a possible D gene (6 bases). This CDR3 region has 16 residues. Germline V gene lookup returns CDR1 SGHDN and CDR2 FVKESK. V was trimmed by 4 bases and J by 0 bases, leaving 16 bases between them.

DNA of the CDR3: TGTGCCCCCCGGGACATATTCGCCTACGAGCAGTACTTC. This encodes CAPRDIFAYEQYF. The chain links TRBV24-1 to TRBJ2-7; TRBD1 is a possible D gene (6 bases). This CDR3 is built from 13 residues. From germline, CDR1 is KGHDR and CDR2 SFDVKD. V lost 12 bases and J lost 2, with 16 bases in between.

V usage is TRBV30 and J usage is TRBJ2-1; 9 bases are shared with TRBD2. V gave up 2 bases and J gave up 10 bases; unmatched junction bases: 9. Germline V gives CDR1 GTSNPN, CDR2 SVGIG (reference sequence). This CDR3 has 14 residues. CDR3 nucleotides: TGTGCCTGGAGTCTAGGCGGGAGGGCCGAGGAGCAGTTCTTC. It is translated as CAWSLGGRAEEQFF.

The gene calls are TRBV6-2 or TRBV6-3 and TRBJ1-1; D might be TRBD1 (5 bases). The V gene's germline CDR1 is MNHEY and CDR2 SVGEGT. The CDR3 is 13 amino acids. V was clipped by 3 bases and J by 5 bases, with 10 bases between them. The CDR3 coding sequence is TGTGCCAGCAGTTATGGCAGGGAAACTGAAGCTTTCTTT. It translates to CASSYGRETEAFF.

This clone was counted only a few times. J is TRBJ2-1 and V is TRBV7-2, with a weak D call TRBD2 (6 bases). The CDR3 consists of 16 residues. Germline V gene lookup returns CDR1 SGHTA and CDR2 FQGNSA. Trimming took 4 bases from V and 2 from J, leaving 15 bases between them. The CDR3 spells CASSSNSGLPYNEQFF. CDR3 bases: TGTGCCAGCAGCTCTAACAGCGGGTTACCCTACAATGAGCAGTTCTTC.

The CDR3 region has the DNA TGTGCCAGCAGCTCACTCAGTGGCGGCAATCAGCCCCAGCATTTT. Amino acids: CASSSLSGGNQPQHF. The chain uses TRBV7-6 and TRBJ1-5, with D unresolved. Germline CDR1 and CDR2: SGHVS and FNYEAQ. The CDR3 has 15 amino acids. Trimming pared 4 bases from V and 2 bases from J, leaving 12 bases between.

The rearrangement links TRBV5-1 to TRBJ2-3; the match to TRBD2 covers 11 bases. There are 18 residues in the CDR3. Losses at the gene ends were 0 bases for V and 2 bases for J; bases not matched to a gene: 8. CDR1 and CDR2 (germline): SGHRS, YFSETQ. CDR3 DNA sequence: TGCGCCAGCAGCTTGGAACTAGCGGGAGCCGGGCCCACAGATACGCAGTATTTT. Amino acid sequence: CASSLELAGAGPTDTQYF. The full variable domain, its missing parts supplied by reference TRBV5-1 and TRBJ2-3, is KAGVTQTPRYLIKTRGQQVTLSCSPISGHRSVSWYQQTPGQGLQFLFEYFSETQRNKGNFPGRFSGRQFSNSRSEMNVSTLELGDSALYLCASSLELAGAGPTDTQYFGPGTRLTVL.

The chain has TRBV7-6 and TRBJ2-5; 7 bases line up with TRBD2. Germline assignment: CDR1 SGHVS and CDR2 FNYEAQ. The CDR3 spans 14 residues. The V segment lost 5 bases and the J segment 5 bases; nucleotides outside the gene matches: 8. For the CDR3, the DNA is TGTGCCAGCAGCCGTACAGGCGGGAGTGAGACCCAGTACTTC. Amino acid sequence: CASSRTGGSETQYF.

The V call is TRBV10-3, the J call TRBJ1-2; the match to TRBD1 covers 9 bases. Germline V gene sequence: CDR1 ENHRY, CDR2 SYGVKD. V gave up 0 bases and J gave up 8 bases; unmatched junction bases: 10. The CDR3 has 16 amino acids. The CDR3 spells CAISESPGQGSFGYTF. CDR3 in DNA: TGTGCCATCAGTGAGTCTCCGGGACAGGGTAGCTTCGGCTACACCTTC.

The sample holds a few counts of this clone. CDR3 nucleotides: TGTGCCAGCAGCTTAGAGGGCGGGAGGAACTCCTACGAGCAGTACTTC. It specifies CASSLEGGRNSYEQYF. The V gene is TRBV7-8, the J gene TRBJ2-7; 8 nucleotides agree with TRBD2. The junction had 5 bases not matched to a gene; V was cut back by 1 base and J by 0 bases. Germline V gene sequence: CDR1 SGHVS, CDR2 FQNEAQ. The CDR3 runs 16 residues.

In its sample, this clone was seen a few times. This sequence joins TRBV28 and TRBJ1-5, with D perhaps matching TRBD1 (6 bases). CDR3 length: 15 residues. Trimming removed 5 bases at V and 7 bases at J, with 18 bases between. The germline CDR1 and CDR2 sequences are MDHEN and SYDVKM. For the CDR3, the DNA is TGTGCCAGCAGTACCCCTTGGGGGGCCCGACAGCCCCAGCATTTT. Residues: CASSTPWGARQPQHF. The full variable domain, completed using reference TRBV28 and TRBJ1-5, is DVKVTQSSRYLVKRTGEKVFLECVQDMDHENMFWYRQDPGLGLRLIYFSYDVKMKEKGDIPEGYSVSREKKERFSLILESASTNQTSMYLCASSTPWGARQPQHFGDGTRLSIL.

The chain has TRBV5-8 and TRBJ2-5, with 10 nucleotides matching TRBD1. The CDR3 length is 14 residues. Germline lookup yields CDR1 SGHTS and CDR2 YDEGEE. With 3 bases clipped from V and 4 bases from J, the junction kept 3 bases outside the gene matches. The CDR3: CASSWGTGAETQYF. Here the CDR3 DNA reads TGTGCCAGCAGCTGGGGGACAGGGGCAGAGACCCAGTACTTC.

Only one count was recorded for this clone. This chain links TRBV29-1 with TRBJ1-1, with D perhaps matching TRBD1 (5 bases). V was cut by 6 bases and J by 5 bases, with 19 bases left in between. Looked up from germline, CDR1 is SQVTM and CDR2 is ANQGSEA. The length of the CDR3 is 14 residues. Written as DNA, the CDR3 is TGCAGCGTGGCCTTTGGGGGAATTAGAACTGAAGCTTTCTTT. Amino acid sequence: CSVAFGGIRTEAFF.

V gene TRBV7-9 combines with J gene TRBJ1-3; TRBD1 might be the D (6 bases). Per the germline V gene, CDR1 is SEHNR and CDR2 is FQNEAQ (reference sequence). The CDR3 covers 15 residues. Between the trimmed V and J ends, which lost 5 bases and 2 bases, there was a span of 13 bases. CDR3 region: CASSTQGLTGNTIYF. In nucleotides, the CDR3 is TGTGCCAGCAGCACGCAGGGGTTGACTGGAAACACCATATATTTT.

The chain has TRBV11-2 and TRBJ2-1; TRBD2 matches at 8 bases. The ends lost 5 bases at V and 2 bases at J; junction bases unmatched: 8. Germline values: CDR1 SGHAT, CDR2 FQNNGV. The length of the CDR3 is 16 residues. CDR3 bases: TGTGCCAGCAGCGCCCTAGGGGGACTAGCCTACAATGAGCAGTTCTTC. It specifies CASSALGGLAYNEQFF.

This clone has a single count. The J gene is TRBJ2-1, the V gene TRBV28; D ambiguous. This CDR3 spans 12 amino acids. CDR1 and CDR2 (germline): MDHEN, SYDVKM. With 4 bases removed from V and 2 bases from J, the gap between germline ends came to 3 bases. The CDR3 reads CASSWAYNEQFF. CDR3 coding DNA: TGTGCCAGCAGTTGGGCCTACAATGAGCAGTTCTTC.

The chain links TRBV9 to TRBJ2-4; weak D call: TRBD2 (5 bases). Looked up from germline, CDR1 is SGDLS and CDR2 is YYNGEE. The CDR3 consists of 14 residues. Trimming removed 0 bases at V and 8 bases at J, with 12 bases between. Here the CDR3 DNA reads TGTGCCAGCAGCGTAGGTCCTCTGGAGGACATTCAGTACTTC. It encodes CASSVGPLEDIQYF. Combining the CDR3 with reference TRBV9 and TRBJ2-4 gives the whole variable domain DSGVTQTPKHLITATGQRVTLRCSPRSGDLSVYWYQQSLDQGLQFLIQYYNGEERAKGNILERFSAQQFPDLHSELNLSSLELGDSALYFCASSVGPLEDIQYFGAGTRLSVL.

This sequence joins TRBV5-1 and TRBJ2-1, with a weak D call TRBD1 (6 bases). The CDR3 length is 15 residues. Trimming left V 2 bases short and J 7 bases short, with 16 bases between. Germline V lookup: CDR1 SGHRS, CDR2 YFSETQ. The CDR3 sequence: CASSFTGPGANEQFF. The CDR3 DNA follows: TGCGCCAGCAGCTTCACGGGACCAGGGGCAAATGAGCAGTTCTTC.

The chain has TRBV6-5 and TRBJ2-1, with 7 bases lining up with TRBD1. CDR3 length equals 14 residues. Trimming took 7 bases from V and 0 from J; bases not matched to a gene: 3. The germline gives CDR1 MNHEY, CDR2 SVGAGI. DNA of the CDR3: TGTGCCAGCAATAGACAGGGCTCCTACAATGAGCAGTTCTTC. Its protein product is CASNRQGSYNEQFF.

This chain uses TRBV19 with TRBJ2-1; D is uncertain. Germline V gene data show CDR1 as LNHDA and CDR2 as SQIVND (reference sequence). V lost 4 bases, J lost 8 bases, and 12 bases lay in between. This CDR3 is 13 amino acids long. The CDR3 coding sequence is TGTGCCAGTAGTAACGCCCTTGGGCATGAGCAGTTCTTC. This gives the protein CASSNALGHEQFF. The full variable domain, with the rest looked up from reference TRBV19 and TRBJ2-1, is DGGITQSPKYLFRKEGQNVTLSCEQNLNHDAMYWYRQDPGQGLRLIYYSQIVNDFQKGDIAEGYSVSREKKESFPLTVTSAQKNPTAFYLCASSNALGHEQFFGPGTRLTVL.

The CDR3 DNA is TGTGCCACGAACCAAGGAGGCCTTAATTCACCCCTCCACTTT. Translated: CATNQGGLNSPLHF. The chain joins TRBV7-8 to TRBJ1-6; D remains ambiguous. Germline values: CDR1 SGHVS, CDR2 FQNEAQ. The CDR3 runs to 14 residues. The V and J ends lost 10 bases and 6 bases respectively, with 16 bases between them.